A selection of T cell receptor beta chains follows, all from one sample in a study of T cells in Graves' hyperthyroidism and ophthalmopathy. Each CDR3 protein gets one entry after TCRdb re-called the multiplex PCR reads with MiXCR. The profile shows just over 550,000 distinct CDR3 sequences, about 43% of them singletons. Sequencing was done on a sample of peripheral blood or thyroid tissue (not recorded which). The receptors stem from a woman between 18 and 30 years old with Graves' hyperthyroidism. Both conserved end residues are part of each CDR3. The D gene is left open where the match is weak. For some rows the clone size is stated as once, few or many, or as a class when expanded; others skip it.

TRBV29-1	TRBJ2-7	-	-	CSLAPDYRLGEQYF	TGCAGCTTAGCGCCTGATTACAGACTAGGCGAGCAGTACTTC
TRBV6-5	TRBJ2-2	-	many	CASSYTAGELFF	TGTGCCAGCAGTTATACGGCCGGGGAGCTGTTTTTT
TRBV7-9	TRBJ1-2	-	-	CASRSLEGDGYTF	TGTGCCAGCAGAAGCCTTGAGGGGGACGGCTACACCTTC
TRBV6-5	TRBJ2-7	-	-	CASSYSGSENSYEQYF	TGTGCCAGCAGTTACTCGGGTAGCGAGAACTCCTACGAGCAGTACTTC
TRBV29-1	TRBJ2-7	TRBD2	-	CSRRLAGEREQYF	TGCAGCCGCCGATTAGCGGGAGAGCGCGAGCAGTACTTC
TRBV20-1	TRBJ2-2	-	-	CSARDWRLTGELFF	TGCAGTGCTAGAGATTGGCGGTTGACCGGGGAGCTGTTTTTT
TRBV15	TRBJ2-5	-	-	CATSSPGQQETQYF	TGTGCCACCAGCAGTCCCGGACAGCAAGAGACCCAGTACTTC
TRBV12-3/TRBV12-4	TRBJ1-2	-	few	CASSLVGGGFGYTF	TGTGCCAGCAGTTTAGTGGGTGGAGGGTTTGGCTACACCTTC
TRBV29-1	TRBJ2-5	TRBD2	-	CSQGFGGGPTQYF	TGCAGCCAAGGGTTTGGGGGAGGGCCTACCCAGTACTTC
TRBV7-2	TRBJ2-7	TRBD2	-	CASSLAGEVGGQYF	TGTGCCAGCAGTCTAGCGGGAGAAGTTGGTGGGCAGTACTTC
TRBV21-1	TRBJ1-5	-	-	CASSKRDRRNQPQHF	TGTGCCAGCAGCAAAAGGGACAGAAGGAATCAGCCCCAGCATTTT
TRBV24-1	TRBJ1-5	-	many	CATSDSTGRGQPQHF	TGTGCCACCAGTGATTCCACAGGGAGGGGTCAGCCCCAGCATTTT
TRBV11-2	TRBJ2-7	-	-	CASSPDWTESSYEQYF	TGTGCCAGCAGCCCAGATTGGACCGAAAGCTCCTACGAGCAGTACTTC
TRBV10-1	TRBJ2-2	-	-	CASSGRYTGELFF	TGCGCCAGCAGTGGGAGATACACCGGGGAGCTGTTTTTT
TRBV29-1	TRBJ2-5	-	-	CSVFPGDTGETQYF	TGCAGCGTTTTCCCGGGGGACACCGGGGAGACCCAGTACTTC
TRBV11-2	TRBJ2-6	TRBD1	-	CASSLRRTGTGANVLTF	TGTGCCAGCAGCTTGAGACGGACAGGGACTGGGGCCAACGTCCTGACTTTC
TRBV7-8	TRBJ1-1	-	-	CASSPPENTEAFF	TGTGCCAGCTCACCACCGGAGAACACTGAAGCTTTCTTT
TRBV19	TRBJ2-2	TRBD1	-	CASSIAGTVDTGELFF	TGTGCCAGTAGTATAGCTGGGACAGTCGACACCGGGGAGCTGTTTTTT
TRBV7-8	TRBJ2-7	-	once	CARRYYEQYF	TGTGCCAGGCGCTACTACGAGCAGTACTTC
TRBV15	TRBJ2-6	-	-	CATSDGGSGANVLTF	TGTGCCACCAGCGACGGGGGCTCTGGGGCCAACGTCCTGACTTTC
TRBV19	TRBJ1-6	-	-	CASSMMSYNSPLHF	TGTGCCAGTAGTATGATGAGTTATAATTCACCCCTCCACTTT
TRBV24-1	TRBJ1-5	-	few	CATEDGRISNQPQHF	TGTGCCACCGAGGACGGCAGAATTAGCAATCAGCCCCAGCATTTT
TRBV7-9	TRBJ1-1	TRBD1	-	CASSLENRGSEAFF	TGTGCCAGCAGCCTGGAGAACAGGGGATCTGAAGCTTTCTTT
TRBV2	TRBJ1-2	-	-	CASSLSGTPHYGYTF	TGTGCCAGCAGTTTATCCGGGACACCTCACTATGGCTACACCTTC
TRBV24-1	TRBJ1-5	-	many	CATSGGANNQPQHF	TGTGCCACCAGTGGGGGGGCCAACAATCAGCCCCAGCATTTT
TRBV2	TRBJ2-7	-	-	CASSEVGLFYYEQYF	TGTGCCAGCAGTGAAGTGGGTTTGTTCTACTACGAGCAGTACTTC
TRBV2	TRBJ1-1	TRBD1	many	CASSGTGAGTEAFF	TGTGCCAGCAGCGGGACAGGCGCGGGCACTGAAGCTTTCTTT
TRBV20-1	TRBJ1-2	-	-	CSARDLRARSYGYTF	TGCAGTGCTAGAGATCTGCGGGCGCGGAGCTATGGCTACACCTTC
TRBV24-1	TRBJ1-6	TRBD1	-	CATSERSGTGNSPLHF	TGTGCCACCAGTGAACGAAGCGGGACAGGGAATTCACCCCTCCACTTT
TRBV29-1	TRBJ1-5	-	few	CSVGDSASNQPQHF	TGCAGCGTAGGTGACAGCGCAAGCAATCAGCCCCAGCATTTT
TRBV7-8	TRBJ2-7	-	-	CASSYRRERVGEQYF	TGTGCCAGCAGTTACCGCCGGGAGAGGGTCGGCGAGCAGTACTTC
TRBV6-5	TRBJ1-5	-	many	CASSPGTPQNQPQHF	TGTGCCAGCAGCCCTGGGACGCCTCAGAATCAGCCCCAGCATTTT
TRBV6-5	TRBJ2-7	-	few	CASSDPDYSYEQYF	TGTGCCAGCAGTGACCCGGACTACTCCTACGAGCAGTACTTC
TRBV25-1	TRBJ1-4	-	many	CASSDPGGVEKLFF	TGTGCCAGCAGTGACCCCGGCGGGGTTGAAAAACTGTTTTTT
TRBV5-1	TRBJ1-1	-	-	CASSPRGTVNTEAFF	TGCGCCAGCAGCCCGCGCGGGACCGTGAACACTGAAGCTTTCTTT
TRBV20-1	TRBJ2-7	-	-	CSARVSGTVKYEQYF	TGCAGTGCTAGAGTCAGCGGGACAGTTAAATACGAGCAGTACTTC
TRBV7-8	TRBJ1-2	-	-	CASSSHGYTF	TGTGCCAGCAGCTCACATGGCTACACCTTC
TRBV20-1	TRBJ1-1	-	few	CSVPSTEAFF	TGCAGTGTACCCTCAACTGAAGCTTTCTTT
TRBV25-1	TRBJ2-5	-	-	CASSGQTKETQYF	TGTGCCAGCAGCGGCCAGACCAAAGAGACCCAGTACTTC
TRBV2	TRBJ1-6	-	many	CASMRGSPLHF	TGTGCCAGCATGAGGGGTTCACCCCTCCACTTT
TRBV19	TRBJ2-5	-	-	CASSKDTAGETQYF	TGTGCCAGTAGTAAGGACACCGCGGGAGAGACCCAGTACTTC
TRBV5-4	TRBJ1-2	-	-	CASSLQQEGVPYGYTF	TGTGCCAGCAGCTTGCAACAGGAGGGGGTTCCTTATGGCTACACCTTC
TRBV15	TRBJ1-2	-	-	CASRDTANYGYTF	TGTGCCAGCAGGGATACGGCTAACTATGGCTACACCTTC
TRBV29-1	TRBJ1-1	TRBD1	many	CSVTPGQVLTEAFF	TGCAGCGTAACACCGGGACAGGTACTCACTGAAGCTTTCTTT
TRBV10-3	TRBJ1-2	-	-	CAISVQGPIFGGYTF	TGTGCCATCAGTGTTCAGGGGCCTATCTTCGGGGGCTACACCTTC
TRBV29-1	TRBJ2-7	-	-	CSLVGATYYGQYF	TGCAGCTTGGTAGGGGCAACGTACTACGGGCAGTACTTC
TRBV9	TRBJ1-3	TRBD1	-	CASSQAGGSSGNTIYF	TGTGCCAGCAGCCAAGCAGGGGGAAGCTCTGGAAACACCATATATTTT
TRBV7-3	TRBJ1-2	-	-	CASSQGARGGYGYTF	TGTGCCAGCAGCCAAGGCGCCAGGGGCGGCTATGGCTACACCTTC
TRBV2	TRBJ2-2	-	few	CASSEGRGYRAEGSGELFF	TGTGCCAGCAGCGAAGGACGTGGTTACCGGGCCGAGGGCTCCGGGGAGCTGTTTTTT
TRBV19	TRBJ2-7	TRBD2	few	CASSIIGRASYEQYF	TGTGCCAGTAGTATCATCGGGAGGGCGTCCTACGAGCAGTACTTC